This TCR beta chain was found in a study of cytomegalovirus exposure and HLA in healthy donors. Overall study context: A previous analysis identified approximately 110 million unique TCR beta sequences derived from around 200 million T cells.

Primers included in the PCR were 60 Vbeta and 13 Jbeta primers. Measured with immunoSEQ multiplex PCR; TCRdb has only the in-frame clones, and not every one. The sample shows around 85,000 clones, 75% to 90% of them seen only once. The CDR3 is made up of 15 amino acids. From germline, CDR1 is SEHNR and CDR2 FQNEAQ (reference sequence). V lost 3 bases and J lost 10; bases outside the gene matches: 4. This clonotype originated in a man aged 45 to 65 in good health and CMV-seropositive. The specimen sequenced was PBMCs. The V and J genes are TRBV7-9 and TRBJ2-1; 15 bases align to TRBD2. The CDR3: CASSFPGLAGGEQFF. The CDR3 coding sequence is TGTGCCAGCAGCTTCCCGGGACTAGCGGGGGGCGAGCAGTTCTTC.